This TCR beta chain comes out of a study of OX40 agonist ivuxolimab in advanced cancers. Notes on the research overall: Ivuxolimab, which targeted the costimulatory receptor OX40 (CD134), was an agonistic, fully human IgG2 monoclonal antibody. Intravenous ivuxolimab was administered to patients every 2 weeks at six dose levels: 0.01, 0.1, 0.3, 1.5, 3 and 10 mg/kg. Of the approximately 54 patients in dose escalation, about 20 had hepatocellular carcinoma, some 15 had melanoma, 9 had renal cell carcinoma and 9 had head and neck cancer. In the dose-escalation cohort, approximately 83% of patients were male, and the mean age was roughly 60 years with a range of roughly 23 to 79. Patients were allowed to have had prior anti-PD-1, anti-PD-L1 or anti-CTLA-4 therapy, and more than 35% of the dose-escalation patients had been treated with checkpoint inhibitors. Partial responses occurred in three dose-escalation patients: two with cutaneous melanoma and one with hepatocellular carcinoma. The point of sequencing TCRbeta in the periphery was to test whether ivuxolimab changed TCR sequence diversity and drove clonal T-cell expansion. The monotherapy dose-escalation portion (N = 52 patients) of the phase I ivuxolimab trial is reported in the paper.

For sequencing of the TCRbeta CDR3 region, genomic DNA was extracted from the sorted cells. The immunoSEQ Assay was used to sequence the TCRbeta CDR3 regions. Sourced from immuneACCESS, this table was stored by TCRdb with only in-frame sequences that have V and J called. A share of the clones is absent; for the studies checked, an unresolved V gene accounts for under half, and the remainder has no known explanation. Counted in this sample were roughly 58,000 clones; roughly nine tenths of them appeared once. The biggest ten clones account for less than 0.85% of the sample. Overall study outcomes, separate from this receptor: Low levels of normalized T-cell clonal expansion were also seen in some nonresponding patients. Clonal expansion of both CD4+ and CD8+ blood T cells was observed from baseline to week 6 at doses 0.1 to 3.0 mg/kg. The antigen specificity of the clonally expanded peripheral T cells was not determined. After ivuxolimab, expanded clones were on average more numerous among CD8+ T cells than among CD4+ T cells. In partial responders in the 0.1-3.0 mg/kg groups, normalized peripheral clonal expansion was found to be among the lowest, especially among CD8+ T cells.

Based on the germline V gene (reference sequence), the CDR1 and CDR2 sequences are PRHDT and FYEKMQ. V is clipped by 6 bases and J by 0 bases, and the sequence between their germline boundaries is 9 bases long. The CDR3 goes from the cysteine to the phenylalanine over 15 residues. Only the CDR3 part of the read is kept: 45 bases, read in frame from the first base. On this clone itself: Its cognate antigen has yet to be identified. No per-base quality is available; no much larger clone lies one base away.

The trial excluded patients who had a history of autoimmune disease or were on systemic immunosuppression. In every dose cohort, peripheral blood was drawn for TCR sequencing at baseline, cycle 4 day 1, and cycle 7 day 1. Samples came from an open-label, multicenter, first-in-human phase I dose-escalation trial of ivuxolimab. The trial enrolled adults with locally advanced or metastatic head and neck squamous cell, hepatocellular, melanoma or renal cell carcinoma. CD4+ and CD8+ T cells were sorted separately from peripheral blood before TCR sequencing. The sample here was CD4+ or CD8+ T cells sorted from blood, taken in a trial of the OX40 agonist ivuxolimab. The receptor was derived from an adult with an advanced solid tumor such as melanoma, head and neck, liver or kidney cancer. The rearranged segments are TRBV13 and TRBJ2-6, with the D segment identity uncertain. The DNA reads TGTGCCAGCAGTAGGCTCCACTCTGGGGCCAACGTCCTGACTTTC. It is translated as CASSRLHSGANVLTF.